These T cell receptor beta chains were read from a single sample in a study of T-cell reconstitution after alpha-beta-depleted transplantation in children. TCRdb used MiXCR to reprocess the PCR reads, holding one entry per CDR3 protein. The sample consists of tens of thousands of distinct CDR3 sequences, roughly 5% of them appearing once. The input for sequencing was PBMCs, mostly from graft donor cells, taken 180 days after TCRalphabeta/CD19-depleted stem cell transplant. These receptor sequences come from a boy in the first two years of life who had a stem cell transplant for acute myeloid leukemia, so the T cells may come from the graft donor. Each CDR3 is given with its conserved first and last residue. The order of the fields is CDR3 DNA, CDR3 protein, clone size, D gene, J gene, CDR3 length, V gene. The D gene is left open where the match is weak. Part of the rows lack a size; the others show once, few, many or a class for expanded clones.

CDR3nt: TGTGCCAGCAGGAGGTCAGCTAACTATGGCTACACCTTC
CDR3aa: CASRRSANYGYTF
abundance: many
d_gene: .
j_gene: TRBJ1-2
len: 13
v_gene: TRBV3-1

CDR3nt: TGCAGTGCAGCGGGGGGTTACTCTAGCACAGATACGCAGTATTTT
CDR3aa: CSAAGGYSSTDTQYF
abundance: many
d_gene: TRBD2
j_gene: TRBJ2-3
len: 15
v_gene: TRBV20-1

CDR3nt: TGTGCCAGCAGCTTAGCCGCAGGGCTGGGACAGCCCCAGCATTTT
CDR3aa: CASSLAAGLGQPQHF
abundance: many
d_gene: .
j_gene: TRBJ1-5
len: 15
v_gene: TRBV7-6

CDR3nt: TGTGCCAGCACCTCAGGGCCCGTTGGTGAAAAACTGTTTTTT
CDR3aa: CASTSGPVGEKLFF
abundance: many
d_gene: .
j_gene: TRBJ1-4
len: 14
v_gene: TRBV12-3/TRBV12-4

CDR3nt: TGTGCCAGCAGTTTAGGGGACAGGGGGCTCGAGACCCAGTACTTC
CDR3aa: CASSLGDRGLETQYF
abundance: .
d_gene: TRBD1
j_gene: TRBJ2-5
len: 15
v_gene: TRBV12-3/TRBV12-4

CDR3nt: TGTGCCAGCAGTTTAGCGACATCAAACAATCAGCCCCAGCATTTT
CDR3aa: CASSLATSNNQPQHF
abundance: many
d_gene: .
j_gene: TRBJ1-5
len: 15
v_gene: TRBV12-3/TRBV12-4

CDR3nt: TGTGCCAGCAGCTCTCCAACGGGACGGGCTACAGATACGCAGTATTTT
CDR3aa: CASSSPTGRATDTQYF
abundance: many
d_gene: .
j_gene: TRBJ2-3
len: 16
v_gene: TRBV7-9

CDR3nt: TGCAGTGCTAGAGACCCCACTAGCGGGGGGGGCACCGGGGAGCTGTTTTTT
CDR3aa: CSARDPTSGGGTGELFF
abundance: many
d_gene: TRBD2
j_gene: TRBJ2-2
len: 17
v_gene: TRBV20-1

CDR3nt: TGTGCCAGCAGTTTTGCACCGGGACAGGGAAGGAATGAGCAGTTCTTC
CDR3aa: CASSFAPGQGRNEQFF
abundance: many
d_gene: TRBD1
j_gene: TRBJ2-1
len: 16
v_gene: TRBV12-3/TRBV12-4

CDR3nt: TGTGCCAGCAGCTTATTGGGAGGCGGGGGGGGGAAAGAGACCCAGTACTTC
CDR3aa: CASSLLGGGGGKETQYF
abundance: many
d_gene: TRBD2
j_gene: TRBJ2-5
len: 17
v_gene: TRBV7-3

CDR3nt: TGCGCCAGCAGCTCGGACCGGTTAGCGGTGGGCTACACCTTC
CDR3aa: CASSSDRLAVGYTF
abundance: many
d_gene: .
j_gene: TRBJ1-2
len: 14
v_gene: TRBV5-1

CDR3nt: TGTGCCTGGAGTGTGGGTAGTAAAGAGACCCAGTACTTC
CDR3aa: CAWSVGSKETQYF
abundance: many
d_gene: .
j_gene: TRBJ2-5
len: 13
v_gene: TRBV30

CDR3nt: TGTGCCAGCAGCCGCGGGGGCACAGATACGCAGTATTTT
CDR3aa: CASSRGGTDTQYF
abundance: many
d_gene: .
j_gene: TRBJ2-3
len: 13
v_gene: TRBV4-2

CDR3nt: TGTGCCAGCAGCTTGGGCACCACTGAAGCTTTCTTT
CDR3aa: CASSLGTTEAFF
abundance: many
d_gene: .
j_gene: TRBJ1-1
len: 12
v_gene: TRBV11-2

CDR3nt: TGCGCCAGCAGCTTGGCGGATACGCAGTATTTT
CDR3aa: CASSLADTQYF
abundance: many
d_gene: .
j_gene: TRBJ2-3
len: 11
v_gene: TRBV5-1

CDR3nt: TGTGCCAGCAGTTTTATACGACTAGCGGGGGGCGAGCAGTACTTC
CDR3aa: CASSFIRLAGGEQYF
abundance: many
d_gene: TRBD2
j_gene: TRBJ2-7
len: 15
v_gene: TRBV12-3/TRBV12-4

CDR3nt: TGTGCCAGCAGCCAACTTGGGACAGCCTACAATGAGCAGTTCTTC
CDR3aa: CASSQLGTAYNEQFF
abundance: many
d_gene: TRBD1
j_gene: TRBJ2-1
len: 15
v_gene: TRBV14

CDR3nt: TGTGCCTGGACCCACCTCGTCCCACCCTACGAGCAGTACTTC
CDR3aa: CAWTHLVPPYEQYF
abundance: many
d_gene: .
j_gene: TRBJ2-7
len: 14
v_gene: TRBV30

CDR3nt: TGCAGTGCTAGATCACCGCTATCCTACGAGCAGTACTTC
CDR3aa: CSARSPLSYEQYF
abundance: many
d_gene: .
j_gene: TRBJ2-7
len: 13
v_gene: TRBV20-1

CDR3nt: TGTGCCACCAGTGATTTCTATAGCAATCAGCCCCAGCATTTT
CDR3aa: CATSDFYSNQPQHF
abundance: many
d_gene: .
j_gene: TRBJ1-5
len: 14
v_gene: TRBV24-1

CDR3nt: TGTGCCAGCAGCTTAGGTGATCAGGCTTTCTTT
CDR3aa: CASSLGDQAFF
abundance: many
d_gene: .
j_gene: TRBJ1-1
len: 11
v_gene: TRBV13

CDR3nt: TGCAGTGCCCCGTCCCTTGGGGGCTCGGATGAAGCTTTCTTT
CDR3aa: CSAPSLGGSDEAFF
abundance: many
d_gene: .
j_gene: TRBJ1-1
len: 14
v_gene: TRBV20-1

CDR3nt: TGTGCCAGCAGCACTGGACAGGGGGGCCACGAGCAGTACTTC
CDR3aa: CASSTGQGGHEQYF
abundance: many
d_gene: TRBD1
j_gene: TRBJ2-7
len: 14
v_gene: TRBV5-4

CDR3nt: TGTGCCAGCGAGTTAGACGGGGGACTCCTCTATGGCTACACCTTC
CDR3aa: CASELDGGLLYGYTF
abundance: many
d_gene: .
j_gene: TRBJ1-2
len: 15
v_gene: TRBV6-5

CDR3nt: TGTGCCAGCAGCTTTCGTCAATCAGTATCACAGTACTTC
CDR3aa: CASSFRQSVSQYF
abundance: many
d_gene: .
j_gene: TRBJ2-7
len: 13
v_gene: TRBV12-3/TRBV12-4

CDR3nt: TGCAGTGCTAGAAGACCTAGTTCCCCTCCGGATACGCAGTATTTT
CDR3aa: CSARRPSSPPDTQYF
abundance: many
d_gene: .
j_gene: TRBJ2-3
len: 15
v_gene: TRBV20-1

CDR3nt: TGTGCCAGCAGTTACTCTTATGGCTCCTATAATTCACCCCTCCACTTT
CDR3aa: CASSYSYGSYNSPLHF
abundance: many
d_gene: .
j_gene: TRBJ1-6
len: 16
v_gene: TRBV6-5

CDR3nt: TGTGCCAGCAGCCAAGCTCCAGCGGGGGGGCGATATGAGCAGTTCTTC
CDR3aa: CASSQAPAGGRYEQFF
abundance: many
d_gene: TRBD2
j_gene: TRBJ2-1
len: 16
v_gene: TRBV14

CDR3nt: TGTGCCAGCAGCTGGAACAGGGTGGGGGACACCGGGGAGCTGTTTTTT
CDR3aa: CASSWNRVGDTGELFF
abundance: many
d_gene: .
j_gene: TRBJ2-2
len: 16
v_gene: TRBV11-2

CDR3nt: TGCGCCAGCAGCTTGGAGCAGGGTCCCACTGAAGCTTTCTTT
CDR3aa: CASSLEQGPTEAFF
abundance: many
d_gene: .
j_gene: TRBJ1-1
len: 14
v_gene: TRBV5-1

CDR3nt: TGTGCCTGGAGTCCAGGGGGCTACGAGCAGTACTTC
CDR3aa: CAWSPGGYEQYF
abundance: .
d_gene: TRBD1
j_gene: TRBJ2-7
len: 12
v_gene: TRBV30

CDR3nt: TGTGCCAGCAGCTCCCGGACACACCTTAGCAATCAGCCCCAGCATTTT
CDR3aa: CASSSRTHLSNQPQHF
abundance: many
d_gene: .
j_gene: TRBJ1-5
len: 16
v_gene: TRBV7-8

CDR3nt: TGCAGCGCCAGCCGAGTGAACACTGAAGCTTTCTTT
CDR3aa: CSASRVNTEAFF
abundance: many
d_gene: .
j_gene: TRBJ1-1
len: 12
v_gene: TRBV29-1

CDR3nt: TGTGCCAGCAGTTTCGGCAGTCTACAAGAGACCCAGTACTTC
CDR3aa: CASSFGSLQETQYF
abundance: many
d_gene: .
j_gene: TRBJ2-5
len: 14
v_gene: TRBV7-6

CDR3nt: TGTGCCAGTAGTATCGACAGGGGGCGGACTAGCACAGATACGCAGTATTTT
CDR3aa: CASSIDRGRTSTDTQYF
abundance: many
d_gene: TRBD1
j_gene: TRBJ2-3
len: 17
v_gene: TRBV19

CDR3nt: TGCGCCAGCAGCCAAGATCGACAGATCTCTGGGGCCAACGTCCTGACTTTC
CDR3aa: CASSQDRQISGANVLTF
abundance: many
d_gene: .
j_gene: TRBJ2-6
len: 17
v_gene: TRBV4-1

CDR3nt: TGTGCCAGCAGCCCCTCTGGAGTCGAGCAGTTCTTC
CDR3aa: CASSPSGVEQFF
abundance: few
d_gene: .
j_gene: TRBJ2-1
len: 12
v_gene: TRBV3-1

CDR3nt: TGTGCCAGCAGGGCCCATTGGGACTTCAACACCGGGGAGCTGTTTTTT
CDR3aa: CASRAHWDFNTGELFF
abundance: many
d_gene: .
j_gene: TRBJ2-2
len: 16
v_gene: TRBV12-3/TRBV12-4

CDR3nt: TGTGCCACCAGCAGATGGGAGGATGGCTACACCTTC
CDR3aa: CATSRWEDGYTF
abundance: many
d_gene: .
j_gene: TRBJ1-2
len: 12
v_gene: TRBV15

CDR3nt: TGTGCCAGCAGGATACAGGGATCTGAAGCTTTCTTT
CDR3aa: CASRIQGSEAFF
abundance: many
d_gene: .
j_gene: TRBJ1-1
len: 12
v_gene: TRBV12-3/TRBV12-4

CDR3nt: TGTGCCAGCAGCCCTCTCGTGGCGGTACTAGCCAAAAACATTCAGTACTTC
CDR3aa: CASSPLVAVLAKNIQYF
abundance: many
d_gene: .
j_gene: TRBJ2-4
len: 17
v_gene: TRBV7-2

CDR3nt: TGTGCCACCAGTGATTCCCTACAGGGACGGCCCCAGCATTTT
CDR3aa: CATSDSLQGRPQHF
abundance: many
d_gene: .
j_gene: TRBJ1-5
len: 14
v_gene: TRBV24-1

CDR3nt: TGTGCCAGCAGTTCCGGGACATTGGTTGGGCCCCAGTACTTC
CDR3aa: CASSSGTLVGPQYF
abundance: many
d_gene: .
j_gene: TRBJ2-5
len: 14
v_gene: TRBV6-5

CDR3nt: TGTGCCAGCAGCTTAGGTTGGGGACTAGCCCCCTACGAGCAGTACTTC
CDR3aa: CASSLGWGLAPYEQYF
abundance: many
d_gene: TRBD2
j_gene: TRBJ2-7
len: 16
v_gene: TRBV7-2

CDR3nt: TGTGCCAGCAGATCCCGGACAGGGGCCCACAATGAGCAGTTCTTC
CDR3aa: CASRSRTGAHNEQFF
abundance: many
d_gene: TRBD1
j_gene: TRBJ2-1
len: 15
v_gene: TRBV7-3

CDR3nt: TGCGCCAGCAGCCAAGACAGGGTCGCCACTGAAGCTTTCTTT
CDR3aa: CASSQDRVATEAFF
abundance: many
d_gene: .
j_gene: TRBJ1-1
len: 14
v_gene: TRBV4-3

CDR3nt: TGCAGCGTTTTACCCGGACAGGGGGCCTATGAGCAGTTCTTC
CDR3aa: CSVLPGQGAYEQFF
abundance: many
d_gene: TRBD1
j_gene: TRBJ2-1
len: 14
v_gene: TRBV29-1

CDR3nt: TGTGCCAGCAGCTCCCCCCTCCGGGACAACCTAGCCAAAAACATTCAGTACTTC
CDR3aa: CASSSPLRDNLAKNIQYF
abundance: many
d_gene: .
j_gene: TRBJ2-4
len: 18
v_gene: TRBV11-2

CDR3nt: TGTGCCAGCAGCCGGGAAACCGGGGAGCTGTTTTTT
CDR3aa: CASSRETGELFF
abundance: many
d_gene: .
j_gene: TRBJ2-2
len: 12
v_gene: TRBV5-4

CDR3nt: TGTGCCAGCAGCTTTTCCCCCGGGGAGCTGTTTTTT
CDR3aa: CASSFSPGELFF
abundance: .
d_gene: .
j_gene: TRBJ2-2
len: 12
v_gene: TRBV7-6

CDR3nt: TGTGCCAGCAGCTTCCGACAGGCCGGGTACTACGAGCAGTACTTC
CDR3aa: CASSFRQAGYYEQYF
abundance: once
d_gene: .
j_gene: TRBJ2-7
len: 15
v_gene: TRBV5-6

CDR3nt: TGTGCCAGCAGCCCCCCGGACAGCCCGAGGGAGACCCAGTACTTC
CDR3aa: CASSPPDSPRETQYF
abundance: many
d_gene: .
j_gene: TRBJ2-5
len: 15
v_gene: TRBV12-3/TRBV12-4

CDR3nt: TGTGCCAGCAGCGCCCTATTGACTAGCACAGATACGCAGTATTTT
CDR3aa: CASSALLTSTDTQYF
abundance: many
d_gene: .
j_gene: TRBJ2-3
len: 15
v_gene: TRBV11-2

CDR3nt: TGCGCCAGCAGCCAAGTCACGGGGGAGACCCAGTACTTC
CDR3aa: CASSQVTGETQYF
abundance: many
d_gene: .
j_gene: TRBJ2-5
len: 13
v_gene: TRBV4-3

CDR3nt: TGTGCCAGCAGTTTGGACAGGAGAAATCAGCCCCAGCATTTT
CDR3aa: CASSLDRRNQPQHF
abundance: many
d_gene: TRBD1
j_gene: TRBJ1-5
len: 14
v_gene: TRBV12-3/TRBV12-4